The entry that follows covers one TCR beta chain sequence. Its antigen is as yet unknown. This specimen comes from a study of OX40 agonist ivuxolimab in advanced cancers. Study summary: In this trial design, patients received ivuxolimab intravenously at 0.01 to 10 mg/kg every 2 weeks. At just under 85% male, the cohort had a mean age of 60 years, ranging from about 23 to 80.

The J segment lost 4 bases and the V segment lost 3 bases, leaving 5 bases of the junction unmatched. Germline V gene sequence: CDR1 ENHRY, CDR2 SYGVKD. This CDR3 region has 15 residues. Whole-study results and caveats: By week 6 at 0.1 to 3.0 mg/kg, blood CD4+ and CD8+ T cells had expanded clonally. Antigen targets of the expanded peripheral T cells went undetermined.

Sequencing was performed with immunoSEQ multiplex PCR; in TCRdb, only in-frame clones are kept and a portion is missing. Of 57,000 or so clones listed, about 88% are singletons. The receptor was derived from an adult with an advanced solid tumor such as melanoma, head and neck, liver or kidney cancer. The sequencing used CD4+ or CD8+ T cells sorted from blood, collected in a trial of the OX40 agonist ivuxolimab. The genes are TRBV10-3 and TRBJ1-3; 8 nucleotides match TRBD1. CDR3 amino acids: CAISDSGGEGNTIYF. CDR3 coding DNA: TGTGCCATCAGTGACTCAGGGGGCGAGGGAAACACCATATATTTT.